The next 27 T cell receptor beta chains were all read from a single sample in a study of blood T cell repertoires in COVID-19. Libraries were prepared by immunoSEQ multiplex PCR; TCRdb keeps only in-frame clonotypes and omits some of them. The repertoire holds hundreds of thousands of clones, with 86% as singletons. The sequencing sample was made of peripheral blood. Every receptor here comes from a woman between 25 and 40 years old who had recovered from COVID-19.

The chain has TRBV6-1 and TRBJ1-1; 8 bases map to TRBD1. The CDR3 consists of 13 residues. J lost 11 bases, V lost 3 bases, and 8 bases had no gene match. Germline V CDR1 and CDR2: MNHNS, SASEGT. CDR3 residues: CASSETGAYGAFF. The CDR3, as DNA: TGTGCCAGCAGTGAGACAGGGGCCTATGGGGCTTTCTTT.

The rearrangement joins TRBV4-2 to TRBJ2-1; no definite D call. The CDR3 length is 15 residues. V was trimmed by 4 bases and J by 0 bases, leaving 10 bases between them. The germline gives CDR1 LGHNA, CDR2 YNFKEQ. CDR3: CASSRELRSYNEQFF. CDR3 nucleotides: TGTGCCAGCAGCCGCGAACTACGCTCCTACAATGAGCAGTTCTTC.

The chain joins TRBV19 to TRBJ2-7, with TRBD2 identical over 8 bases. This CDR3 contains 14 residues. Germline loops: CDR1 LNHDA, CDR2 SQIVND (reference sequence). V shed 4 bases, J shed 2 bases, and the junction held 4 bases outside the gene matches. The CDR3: CASSTPGLAYEQYF. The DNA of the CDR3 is TGTGCCAGTAGTACTCCGGGACTAGCCTACGAGCAGTACTTC.

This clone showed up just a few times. CDR3 loop: CASSVGGGEGADTQYF. The CDR3 DNA reads TGTGCCAGCAGCGTCGGGGGAGGAGAAGGGGCAGATACGCAGTATTTT. The V and J genes are TRBV9 and TRBJ2-3, with D possibly matching TRBD2 (6 bases). Germline assignment: CDR1 SGDLS and CDR2 YYNGEE. CDR3 length equals 16 residues. V lost 2 bases and J lost 4, with 17 bases in between.

Written as DNA, the CDR3 is TGTGCCAGCTCACCATCCGGGACAGGACAAGCCTCAAATGGCTACACCTTC. Translation gives CASSPSGTGQASNGYTF. The V gene is TRBV18, the J gene TRBJ1-2, with 8 nucleotides matching TRBD1. The V and J ends lost 2 bases and 6 bases, in that order; junction bases with no gene match: 14. The length of the CDR3 is 17 residues. The germline gives CDR1 KGHSH, CDR2 LQKENI.

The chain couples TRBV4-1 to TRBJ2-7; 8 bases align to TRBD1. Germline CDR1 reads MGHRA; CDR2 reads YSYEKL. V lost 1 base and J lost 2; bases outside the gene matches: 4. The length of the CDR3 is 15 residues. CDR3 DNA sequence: TGCGCCAGCAGCCAAGCCCCGGGACAGGCCTACGAGCAGTACTTC. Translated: CASSQAPGQAYEQYF.

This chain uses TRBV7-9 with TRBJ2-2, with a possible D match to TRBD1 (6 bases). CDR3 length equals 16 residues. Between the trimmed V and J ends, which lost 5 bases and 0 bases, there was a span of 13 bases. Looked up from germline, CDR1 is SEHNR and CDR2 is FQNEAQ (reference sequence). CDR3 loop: CASSKEGTPNTGELFF. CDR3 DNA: TGTGCCAGCAGCAAAGAGGGGACACCGAACACCGGGGAGCTGTTTTTT.

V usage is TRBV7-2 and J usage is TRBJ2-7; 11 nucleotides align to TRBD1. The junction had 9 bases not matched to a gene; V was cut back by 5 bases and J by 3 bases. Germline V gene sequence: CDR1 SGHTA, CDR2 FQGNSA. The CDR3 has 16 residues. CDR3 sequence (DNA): TGTGCCAGCAGCCCCACTAGGGACAGGGGGTTCTACGAGCAGTACTTC. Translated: CASSPTRDRGFYEQYF.

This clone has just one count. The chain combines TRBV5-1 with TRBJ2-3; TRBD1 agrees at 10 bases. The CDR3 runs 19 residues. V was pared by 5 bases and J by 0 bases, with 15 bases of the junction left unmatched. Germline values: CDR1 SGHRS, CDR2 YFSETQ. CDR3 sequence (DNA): TGCGCCAGCAGGTTACCCGGGACAGGGGCGACCCTTAGCACAGATACGCAGTATTTT. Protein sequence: CASRLPGTGATLSTDTQYF.

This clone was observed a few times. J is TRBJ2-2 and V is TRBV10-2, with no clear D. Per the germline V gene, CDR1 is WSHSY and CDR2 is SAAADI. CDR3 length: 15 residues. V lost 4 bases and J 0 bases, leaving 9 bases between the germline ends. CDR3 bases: TGCGCCAGCAGTGTGTCAACTTCGAACACCGGGGAGCTGTTTTTT. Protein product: CASSVSTSNTGELFF.

In nucleotides, the CDR3 is TGTGCCAGCAGCTTAGTACAGTGGAGCACAGATACGCAGTATTTT. This gives the protein CASSLVQWSTDTQYF. This chain links TRBV7-9 with TRBJ2-3; D unclear. The V and J ends lost 1 base and 0 bases respectively, with 8 bases between them. This CDR3 has 15 residues. Looked up from germline, CDR1 is SEHNR and CDR2 is FQNEAQ (reference sequence).

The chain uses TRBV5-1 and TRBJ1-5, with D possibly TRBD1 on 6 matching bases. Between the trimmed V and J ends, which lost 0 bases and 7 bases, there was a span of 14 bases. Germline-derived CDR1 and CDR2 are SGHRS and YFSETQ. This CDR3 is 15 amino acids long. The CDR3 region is CASSLDGAGDQPQHF. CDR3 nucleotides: TGCGCCAGCAGCTTGGATGGGGCAGGGGACCAGCCCCAGCATTTT. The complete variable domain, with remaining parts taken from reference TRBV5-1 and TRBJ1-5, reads KAGVTQTPRYLIKTRGQQVTLSCSPISGHRSVSWYQQTPGQGLQFLFEYFSETQRNKGNFPGRFSGRQFSNSRSEMNVSTLELGDSALYLCASSLDGAGDQPQHFGDGTRLSIL.

In nucleotides, the CDR3 is TGTGCCAGCAGTTCAACCGGGACAGGGGTCGAGCAGTACTTC. Translation gives CASSSTGTGVEQYF. This chain joins TRBV27 and TRBJ2-7; 10 bases align to TRBD1. After removal of 4 bases from V and 6 bases from J, the junction contained 6 bases not matched to a gene. Germline CDR1 MNHEY, CDR2 SMNVEV (reference sequence). This CDR3 has 14 amino acids.

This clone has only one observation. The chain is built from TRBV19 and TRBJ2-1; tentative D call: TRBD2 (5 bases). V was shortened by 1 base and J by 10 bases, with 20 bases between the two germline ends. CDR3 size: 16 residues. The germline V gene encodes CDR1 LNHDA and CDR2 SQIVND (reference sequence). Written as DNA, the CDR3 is TGTGCCAGTAGTATAGTGGTCCCCGGGTCAGTAGCGGAGCAGTTCTTC. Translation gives CASSIVVPGSVAEQFF.

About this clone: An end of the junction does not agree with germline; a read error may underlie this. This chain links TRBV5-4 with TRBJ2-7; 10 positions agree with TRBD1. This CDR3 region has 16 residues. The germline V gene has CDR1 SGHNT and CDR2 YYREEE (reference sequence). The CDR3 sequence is CASSLSGTGALYGQYF. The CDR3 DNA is TGTGCCAGCAGCTTGTCCGGGACAGGGGCTCTCTACGGGCAGTACTTC.

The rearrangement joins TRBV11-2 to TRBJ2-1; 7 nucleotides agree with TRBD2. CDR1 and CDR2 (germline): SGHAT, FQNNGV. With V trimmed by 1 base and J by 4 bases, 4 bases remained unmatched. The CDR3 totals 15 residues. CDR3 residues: CASSLVGGIYNEQFF. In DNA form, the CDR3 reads TGTGCCAGCAGCTTAGTGGGGGGGATATACAATGAGCAGTTCTTC.

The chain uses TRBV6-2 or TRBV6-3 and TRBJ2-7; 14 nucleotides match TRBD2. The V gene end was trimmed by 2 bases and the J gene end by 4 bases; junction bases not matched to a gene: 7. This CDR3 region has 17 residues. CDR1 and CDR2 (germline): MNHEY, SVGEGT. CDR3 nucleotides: TGTGCCAGCAGTTACACAGGACTAGCGGGAGGTAATTACGAGCAGTACTTC. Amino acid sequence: CASSYTGLAGGNYEQYF.

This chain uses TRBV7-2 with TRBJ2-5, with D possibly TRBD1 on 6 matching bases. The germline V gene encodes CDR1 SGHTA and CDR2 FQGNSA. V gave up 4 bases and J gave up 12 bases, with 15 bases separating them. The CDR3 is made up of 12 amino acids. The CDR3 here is CASSWGQGFEYF. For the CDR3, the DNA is TGTGCCAGCAGCTGGGGCCAGGGGTTTGAGTACTTC.

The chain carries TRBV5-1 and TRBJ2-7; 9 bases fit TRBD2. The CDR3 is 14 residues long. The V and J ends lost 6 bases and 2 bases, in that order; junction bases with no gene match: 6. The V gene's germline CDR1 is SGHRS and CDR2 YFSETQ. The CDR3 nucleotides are TGCGCCAGCATGGTGTCTAGCGGGGCCTACGAGCAGTACTTC. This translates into CASMVSSGAYEQYF.

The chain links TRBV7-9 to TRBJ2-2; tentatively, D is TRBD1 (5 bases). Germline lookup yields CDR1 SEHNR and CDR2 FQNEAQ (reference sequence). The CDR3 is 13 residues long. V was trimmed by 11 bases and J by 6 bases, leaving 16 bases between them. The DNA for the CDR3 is TGTGCCGGGTATAGGGGATTTCCCGGGGAGCTGTTTTTT. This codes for CAGYRGFPGELFF.

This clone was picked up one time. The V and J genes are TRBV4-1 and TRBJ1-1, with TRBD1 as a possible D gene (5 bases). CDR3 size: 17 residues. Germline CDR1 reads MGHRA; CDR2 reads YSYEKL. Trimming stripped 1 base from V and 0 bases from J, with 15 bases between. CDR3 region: CASSQGGGGNMNTEAFF. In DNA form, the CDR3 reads TGCGCCAGCAGCCAAGGGGGCGGCGGTAACATGAACACTGAAGCTTTCTTT.

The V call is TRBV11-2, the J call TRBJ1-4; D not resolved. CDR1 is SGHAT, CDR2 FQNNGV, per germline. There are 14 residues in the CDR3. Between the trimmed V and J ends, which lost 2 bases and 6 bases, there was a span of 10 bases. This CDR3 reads CASSLISGYEKLFF. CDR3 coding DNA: TGTGCCAGCAGCTTAATTTCGGGATATGAAAAACTGTTTTTT.

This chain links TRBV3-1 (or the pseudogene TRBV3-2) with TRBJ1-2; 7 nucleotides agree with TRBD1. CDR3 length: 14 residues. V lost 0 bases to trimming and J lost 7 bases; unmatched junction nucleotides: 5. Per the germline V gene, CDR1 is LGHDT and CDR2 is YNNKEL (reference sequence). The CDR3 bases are TGTGCCAGCAGCCAAGATGGGGACAGCAGTGGCTACACCTTC. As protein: CASSQDGDSSGYTF.

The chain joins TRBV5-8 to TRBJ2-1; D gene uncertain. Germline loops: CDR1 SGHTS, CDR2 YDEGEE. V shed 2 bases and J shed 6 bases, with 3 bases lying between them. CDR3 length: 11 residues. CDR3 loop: CASSFVNEQFF. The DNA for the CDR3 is TGTGCCAGCAGCTTCGTCAATGAGCAGTTCTTC.

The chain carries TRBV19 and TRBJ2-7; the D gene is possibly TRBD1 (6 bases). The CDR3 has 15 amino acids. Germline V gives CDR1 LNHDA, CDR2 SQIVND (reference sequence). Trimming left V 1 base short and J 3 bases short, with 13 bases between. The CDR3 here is CASSIGSATGYEQYF. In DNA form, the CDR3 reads TGTGCCAGTAGTATAGGGTCGGCGACAGGCTACGAGCAGTACTTC.

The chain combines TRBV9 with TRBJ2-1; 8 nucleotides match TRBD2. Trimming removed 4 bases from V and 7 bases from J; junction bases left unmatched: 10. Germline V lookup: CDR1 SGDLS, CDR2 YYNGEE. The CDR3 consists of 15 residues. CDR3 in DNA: TGTGCCAGCAGCTCTCCTACTAGCGGTACAAATGAGCAGTTCTTC. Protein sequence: CASSSPTSGTNEQFF.

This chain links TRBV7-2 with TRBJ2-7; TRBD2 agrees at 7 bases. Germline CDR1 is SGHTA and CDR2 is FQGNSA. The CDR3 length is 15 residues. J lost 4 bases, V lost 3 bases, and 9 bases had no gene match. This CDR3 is CASSFDGGSGYEQYF. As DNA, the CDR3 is TGTGCCAGCAGCTTCGATGGCGGGAGTGGGTACGAGCAGTACTTC.